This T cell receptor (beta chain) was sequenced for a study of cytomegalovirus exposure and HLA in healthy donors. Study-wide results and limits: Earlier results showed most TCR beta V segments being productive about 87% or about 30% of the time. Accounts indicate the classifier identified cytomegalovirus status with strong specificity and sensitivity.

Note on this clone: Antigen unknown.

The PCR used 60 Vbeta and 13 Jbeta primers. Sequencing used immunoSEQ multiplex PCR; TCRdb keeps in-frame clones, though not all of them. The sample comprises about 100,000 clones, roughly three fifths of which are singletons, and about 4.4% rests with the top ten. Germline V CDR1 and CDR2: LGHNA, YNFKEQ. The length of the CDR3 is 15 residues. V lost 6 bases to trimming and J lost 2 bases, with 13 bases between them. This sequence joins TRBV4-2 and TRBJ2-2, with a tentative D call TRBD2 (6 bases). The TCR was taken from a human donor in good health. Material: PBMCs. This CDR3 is CASSPSARNTGELFF. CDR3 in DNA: TGTGCCAGCAGTCCTAGCGCCCGTAACACCGGGGAGCTGTTTTTT.